The TCR beta chain under discussion was sequenced for a study of T cell changes during pregnancy in multiple sclerosis. V lost 7 bases and J 1 base, leaving 17 bases between the germline ends. The CDR3 length is 16 residues. Germline CDR1 SEHNR, CDR2 FQNEAQ (reference sequence). Method: immunoSEQ multiplex PCR; TCRdb's copy keeps in-frame clones and lacks some. The profile shows under 95,000 clones, 85% to 95% of them singletons. This clone was seen a handful of times. The receptor was derived from a female donor with multiple sclerosis, enrolled in a pregnancy study. Sequencing used peripheral blood, obtained after pregnancy. V and J are TRBV7-9 and TRBJ1-3, with D perhaps TRBD1 (6 bases). The CDR3 coding sequence is TGTGCCAGCACCCCGGACAGCTCAGGGTCTGGAAACACCATATATTTT. This sequence encodes CASTPDSSGSGNTIYF.